This T cell receptor (beta chain) was captured in a study of shared clonotypes between healthy human individuals. This CDR3 has 11 amino acids. V shed 8 bases and J shed 6 bases, with 9 bases lying between them. Per the germline V gene, CDR1 is SNHLY and CDR2 is FYNNEI. All participating donors were Caucasian adults from Nashville, Tennessee. Libraries were prepared by immunoSEQ multiplex PCR; TCRdb keeps only in-frame clonotypes and omits some of them. Of under 1,100,000 clones listed, approximately 70% are singletons. Sequenced: memory CD4+ T cells sorted from blood. Sample subset: CD45RA-negative fraction. The sequence was obtained from a man aged 18 to 35 in good health. The chain combines TRBV2 with TRBJ2-3; the D is unclear. CDR3 amino acids: CASEVRDTQYF. CDR3 nucleotides: TGTGCCAGCGAAGTCAGGGATACGCAGTATTTT.